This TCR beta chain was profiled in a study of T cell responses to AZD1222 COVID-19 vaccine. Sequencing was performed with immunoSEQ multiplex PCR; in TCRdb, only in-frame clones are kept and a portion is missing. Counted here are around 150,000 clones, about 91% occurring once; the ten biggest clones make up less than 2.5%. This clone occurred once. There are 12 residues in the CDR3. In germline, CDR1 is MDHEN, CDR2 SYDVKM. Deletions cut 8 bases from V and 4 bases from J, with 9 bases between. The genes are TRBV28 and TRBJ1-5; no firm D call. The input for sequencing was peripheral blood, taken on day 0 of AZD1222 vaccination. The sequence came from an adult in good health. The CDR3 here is CASQGRNQPQHF. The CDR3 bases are TGTGCCAGCCAAGGGAGGAATCAGCCCCAGCATTTT.